This T cell receptor (beta chain) was obtained from a study of CD8 T cells in ankylosing spondylitis. General study results and limits: A subset of motif variants has previously been described in the synovial fluid and blood of reactive arthritis. Disease-linked clones were reportedly significantly enriched in matched ankylosing spondylitis synovial fluid. Among TCR beta sequences, a motif of under ten highly homologous variants appeared characteristic of ankylosing spondylitis blood.

About this clonotype: The antigen is unknown.

CDR3 length equals 15 residues. Trimming stripped 2 bases from V and 8 bases from J, with 17 bases between. Germline V gives CDR1 KGHDR, CDR2 SFDVKD. The authors made TCR beta libraries by quantitative 5'-RACE with molecular barcodes. TCRdb reprocessed the 5' RACE reads with MiXCR, giving one entry per CDR3 protein. The sample includes almost 400,000 distinct CDR3 sequences, approximately 20% seen only once; the top ten take roughly 16%. The V gene is TRBV24-1, the J gene TRBJ1-2; tentatively, D is TRBD1 (6 bases). This sequence originates from a male donor with ankylosing spondylitis. Sequenced: blood, either unsorted or a sorted T cell fraction (not recorded which). CDR3 protein: CATSDSPTGTEGYTF. DNA of the CDR3: TGTGCCACCAGTGATTCCCCGACAGGTACAGAAGGCTACACCTTC.